The TCR beta chain under discussion was sequenced for a study of blood T cell repertoires in COVID-19. The data were produced by immunoSEQ multiplex PCR, yet TCRdb's version contains in-frame clones alone and is incomplete. The sample comprises around 76,000 clones, around three quarters of which are singletons, and 25% to 30% rests with the top ten. The receptor was derived from an elderly woman with active or convalescent COVID-19. The sequenced material came from peripheral blood.

The CDR3 DNA reads as TGTGCCAGCAGCGAGTCCGGGACTAGCGGGGGGACAACGCAGTATTTT. It is translated as CASSESGTSGGTTQYF. The chain is built from TRBV28 and TRBJ2-3; 15 bases map to TRBD2. Per germline, CDR1 MDHEN and CDR2 SYDVKM. CDR3 length equals 16 residues. The ends lost 6 bases at V and 9 bases at J; junction bases unmatched: 10.